This paragraph reports one TCR beta chain. V shed 6 bases and J shed 2 bases, with 4 bases lying between them. In germline, CDR1 is MNHNY, CDR2 SVGAGI (reference sequence). This CDR3 contains 11 residues. The entry originates in a study of shared clonotypes between healthy human individuals. Clones were sequenced by immunoSEQ multiplex PCR, and TCRdb holds only the in-frame ones, with some missing. The sample contains a few million clones, around 95% of which appear only once. The origin of this receptor is a man aged 18-30 years in good health. Material for sequencing was naive CD4+ T cells sorted from blood. The subset was: CD45RA+ positively selected. This chain links TRBV6-6 with TRBJ1-2; D gene uncertain. The CDR3 bases are TGTGCCAGCAGGATGAACTATGGCTACACCTTC. Translating gives CASRMNYGYTF.